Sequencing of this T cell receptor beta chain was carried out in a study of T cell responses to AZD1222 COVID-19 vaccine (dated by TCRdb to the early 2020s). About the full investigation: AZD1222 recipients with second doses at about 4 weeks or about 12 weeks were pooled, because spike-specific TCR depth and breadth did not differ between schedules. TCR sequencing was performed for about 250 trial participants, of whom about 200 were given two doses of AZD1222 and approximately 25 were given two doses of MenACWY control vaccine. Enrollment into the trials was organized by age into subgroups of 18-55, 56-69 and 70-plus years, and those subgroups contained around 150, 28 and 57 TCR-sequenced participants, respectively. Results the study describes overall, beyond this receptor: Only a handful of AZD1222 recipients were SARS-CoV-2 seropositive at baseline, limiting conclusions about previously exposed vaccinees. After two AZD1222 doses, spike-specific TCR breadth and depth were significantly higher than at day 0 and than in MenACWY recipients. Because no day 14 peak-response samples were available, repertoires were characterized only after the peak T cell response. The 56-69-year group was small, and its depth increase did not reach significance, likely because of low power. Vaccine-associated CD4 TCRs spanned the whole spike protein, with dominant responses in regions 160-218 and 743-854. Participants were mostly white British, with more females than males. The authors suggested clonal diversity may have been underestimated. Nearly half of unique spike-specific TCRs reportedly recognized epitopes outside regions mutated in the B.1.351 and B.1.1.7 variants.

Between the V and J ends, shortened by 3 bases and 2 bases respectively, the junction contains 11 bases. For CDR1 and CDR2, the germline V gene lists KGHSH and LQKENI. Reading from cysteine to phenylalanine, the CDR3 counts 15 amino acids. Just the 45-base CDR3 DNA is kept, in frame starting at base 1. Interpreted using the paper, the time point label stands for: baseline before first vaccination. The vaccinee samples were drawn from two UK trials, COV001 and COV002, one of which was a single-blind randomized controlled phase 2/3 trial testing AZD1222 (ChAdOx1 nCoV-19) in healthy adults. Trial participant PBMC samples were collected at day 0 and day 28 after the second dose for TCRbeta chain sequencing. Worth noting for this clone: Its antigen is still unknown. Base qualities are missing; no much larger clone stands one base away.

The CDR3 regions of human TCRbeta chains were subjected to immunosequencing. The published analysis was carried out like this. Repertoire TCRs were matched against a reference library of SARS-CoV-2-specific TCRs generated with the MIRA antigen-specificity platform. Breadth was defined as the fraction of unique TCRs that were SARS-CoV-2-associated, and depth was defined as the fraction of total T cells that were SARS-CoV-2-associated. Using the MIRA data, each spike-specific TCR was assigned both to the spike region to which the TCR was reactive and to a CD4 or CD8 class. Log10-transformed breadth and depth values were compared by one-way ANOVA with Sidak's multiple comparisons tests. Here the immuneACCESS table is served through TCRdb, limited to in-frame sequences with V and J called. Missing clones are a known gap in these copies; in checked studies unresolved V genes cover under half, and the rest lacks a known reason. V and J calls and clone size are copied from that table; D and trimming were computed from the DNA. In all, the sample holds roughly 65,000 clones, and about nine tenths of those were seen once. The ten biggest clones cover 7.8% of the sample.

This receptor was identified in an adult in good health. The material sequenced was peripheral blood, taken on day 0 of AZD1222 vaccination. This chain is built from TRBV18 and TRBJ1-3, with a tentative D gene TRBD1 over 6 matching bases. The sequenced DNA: TGTGCCAGCTCACCCTCGGACAGAGCTGGAAACACCATATATTTT. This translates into CASSPSDRAGNTIYF.